This T cell receptor beta chain was recovered during a study of molecular identifiers for immune sequencing clone quantification. Overall study: Across replicate runs, RNA obtained from approximately 20,000 or 100,000 naive CD8 cells was divided into five, with four undergoing sequencing. Study outcomes and limitations: The study reportedly detected spiked Jurkat TCR RNA from one cell among around 970,000 naive cells.

Many counts were recorded for this clonotype. Its antigen is still unknown. With RNA at 10%, 30% or 50%, naive CD8 libraries came from roughly 18,000 to 920,000 sorted cells. Sorting isolated naive CD8 T cells as CD8+CD4-CCR7+CD45RA+ events. The V end lost 3 bases, the J end lost 4 bases, and 9 bases lay between the germline ends. CDR1 is DFQATT and CDR2 is SNEGSKA in the germline V gene (reference sequence). CDR3 length: 12 residues. From the PCR reads, TCRdb called clonotypes with MiXCR, one entry per CDR3 protein. The sample lists about 300,000 distinct CDR3 sequences; about a fifth were seen once. The sequencing input was naive CD8+ T cells from blood, with Jurkat cell RNA spiked in. Sample subset: FACS-sorted CD8+CD4-CCR7+CD45RA+ naive T cells. The chain recombines TRBV20-1 with TRBJ1-2, with D maybe TRBD1 (5 bases). This receptor was taken from a human donor in good health. Some libraries in this study had Jurkat cell RNA spiked in. CDR3 loop: CSARGGSYGYTF. CDR3 DNA: TGCAGTGCTAGGGGGGGGTCCTATGGCTACACCTTC.